These T cell receptor beta chains were read from a single sample in a study of T cells in Graves' hyperthyroidism and ophthalmopathy. MiXCR was run by TCRdb on the multiplex PCR reads, yielding one entry per CDR3 protein. The table has 550,000 to 850,000 distinct CDR3 sequences, roughly 20% seen once; the top ten hold 16%. Sequenced input: blood. The receptors here all came from a woman between 50 and 59 years old with Graves' hyperthyroidism that later progressed to Graves' ophthalmopathy. The CDR3 runs from the conserved cysteine through the conserved F or W. D genes are given only for firm matches. A clone size is listed for some rows: how often the clone was seen (once, few, many), or a class if it is expanded.

abundance,d_gene,j_gene,len,v_gene,CDR3aa,CDR3nt
-,-,TRBJ2-3,16,TRBV27,CASSVGGGGLADTQYF,TGTGCCAGCAGCGTAGGGGGGGGCGGGTTGGCAGATACGCAGTATTTT
few,-,TRBJ1-5,13,TRBV20-1,CSASKGSNQPQHF,TGCAGTGCTAGTAAGGGTAGCAATCAGCCCCAGCATTTT
many,-,TRBJ2-2,14,TRBV13,CASSLYRDTGELFF,TGTGCCAGCAGCTTATACAGGGATACCGGGGAGCTGTTTTTT
-,-,TRBJ1-4,15,TRBV6-1,CASSPRPVDNEKLFF,TGTGCCAGCAGTCCTCGCCCAGTGGATAATGAAAAACTGTTTTTT
few,-,TRBJ2-1,15,TRBV3-1,CASSPDFNSYNEQFF,TGTGCCAGCAGCCCCGACTTTAACTCCTACAATGAGCAGTTCTTC
many,-,TRBJ2-3,14,TRBV6-1,CASSGSWGTDTQYF,TGTGCCAGCAGTGGGTCTTGGGGCACAGATACGCAGTATTTT
-,-,TRBJ1-6,16,TRBV5-6,CASSATGRSYNSPLHF,TGTGCCAGCAGCGCTACAGGGCGCTCCTATAATTCACCCCTCCACTTT
many,-,TRBJ2-3,16,TRBV2,CASSDRGARGADTQYF,TGTGCCAGCAGTGACCGGGGGGCCCGAGGGGCAGATACGCAGTATTTT
-,TRBD1,TRBJ1-5,15,TRBV10-2,CASIPDRGGDQPQHF,TGCGCCAGCATCCCGGACAGGGGCGGGGATCAGCCCCAGCATTTT
many,TRBD1,TRBJ1-1,14,TRBV7-3,CASSLTTGSTEAFF,TGTGCCAGCAGCTTAACGACAGGGAGCACTGAAGCTTTCTTT
-,TRBD1,TRBJ1-6,15,TRBV7-3,CASSAYDRGNSPLHF,TGTGCCAGCAGCGCTTACGACAGGGGTAATTCACCCCTCCACTTT
many,-,TRBJ2-3,14,TRBV11-2,CASTSGASADTQYF,TGTGCCAGCACCTCGGGGGCCTCAGCAGATACGCAGTATTTT
-,-,TRBJ1-1,15,TRBV4-1,CASSRPGRQNTEAFF,TGCGCCAGCAGCCGACCCGGGAGACAGAACACTGAAGCTTTCTTT
many,-,TRBJ2-5,13,TRBV3-1,CASSPAQGQTQYF,TGTGCCAGCAGCCCCGCTCAGGGACAGACCCAGTACTTC
many,-,TRBJ1-3,15,TRBV2,CASNEGGSSGNTIYF,TGTGCCAGCAACGAGGGGGGGAGCTCTGGAAACACCATATATTTT
few,TRBD1,TRBJ2-2,16,TRBV20-1,CSARAGGQGNTGELFF,TGCAGTGCTAGAGCCGGGGGACAGGGGAACACCGGGGAGCTGTTTTTT
few,-,TRBJ2-7,15,TRBV5-5,CASSLAGIATYEQYF,TGTGCCAGCAGCTTGGCCGGGATAGCTACCTACGAGCAGTACTTC
few,TRBD2,TRBJ2-3,16,TRBV10-3,CAIRPGLAGSTDTQYF,TGTGCCATCAGGCCGGGACTAGCGGGGAGCACAGATACGCAGTATTTT
-,-,TRBJ2-2,16,TRBV14,CASSTHDTHLPGELFF,TGTGCCAGCAGCACACACGACACCCATCTACCCGGGGAGCTGTTTTTT
few,TRBD1,TRBJ1-5,14,TRBV10-3,CAINPTGGEQPQHF,TGTGCCATCAATCCCACAGGGGGCGAGCAGCCCCAGCATTTT
-,-,TRBJ2-5,14,TRBV5-1,CASSLEYRQETQYF,TGCGCCAGCAGCTTGGAGTACCGCCAAGAGACCCAGTACTTC
many,-,TRBJ1-1,14,TRBV20-1,CSPKIRVANTEAFF,TGCAGTCCCAAAATCCGTGTGGCGAACACTGAAGCTTTCTTT
many,-,TRBJ2-7,14,TRBV12-3/TRBV12-4,CASSLAGASYEQYF,TGTGCCAGCAGTTTGGCGGGGGCCTCCTACGAGCAGTACTTC
-,-,TRBJ1-2,13,TRBV6-1,CASSGGVEGGYTF,TGTGCCAGCAGTGGAGGGGTCGAAGGTGGCTACACCTTC
-,-,TRBJ2-3,16,TRBV7-2,CASSRRGGVGTDTQYF,TGTGCCAGCAGCCGAAGGGGCGGGGTGGGCACAGATACGCAGTATTTT
many,-,TRBJ2-7,12,TRBV12-3/TRBV12-4,CASSDRIYEQYF,TGTGCCAGCAGTGACAGGATCTACGAGCAGTACTTC
-,TRBD1,TRBJ1-1,13,TRBV19,CASSIEGRGRAFF,TGTGCCAGTAGTATAGAGGGCAGGGGGCGAGCTTTCTTT
few,TRBD1,TRBJ2-7,12,TRBV29-1,CSVGQGANEQYF,TGCAGCGTGGGACAGGGGGCCAACGAGCAGTACTTC
-,TRBD1,TRBJ2-1,15,TRBV12-3/TRBV12-4,CAGRLGQGVYNEQFF,TGTGCCGGCAGATTGGGACAGGGGGTTTACAATGAGCAGTTCTTC
-,-,TRBJ1-1,12,TRBV27,CASSFRTTEAFF,TGTGCCAGCAGTTTTCGGACGACTGAAGCTTTCTTT
many,-,TRBJ1-2,12,TRBV11-2,CASSTLNYGYTF,TGTGCCAGCAGCACCCTGAACTATGGCTACACCTTC
many,TRBD2,TRBJ2-2,17,TRBV24-1,CATSDLSGAGVIGELFF,TGTGCCACCAGTGATTTAAGCGGAGCGGGGGTAATCGGGGAGCTGTTTTTT
few,-,TRBJ2-1,14,TRBV6-1,CASSPMGGHNEQFF,TGTGCCAGCAGTCCGATGGGGGGACACAATGAGCAGTTCTTC
-,-,TRBJ1-4,15,TRBV5-1,CASSLEGMANEKLFF,TGCGCCAGCAGCTTGGAGGGCATGGCTAATGAAAAACTGTTTTTT
many,-,TRBJ2-5,14,TRBV18,CASSPQLSTETQYF,TGTGCCAGCTCACCCCAACTATCGACAGAGACCCAGTACTTC
many,-,TRBJ2-2,15,TRBV2,CASMERSPNTGELFF,TGTGCCAGCATGGAAAGGTCGCCGAACACCGGGGAGCTGTTTTTT
few,-,TRBJ1-2,14,TRBV7-9,CASSLVPGSYGYTF,TGTGCCAGCAGCTTAGTTCCCGGGTCCTATGGCTACACCTTC
many,TRBD1,TRBJ2-5,17,TRBV2,CASRAGTGSRFQETQYF,TGTGCCAGCAGAGCCGGGACAGGGTCCCGTTTCCAAGAGACCCAGTACTTC
many,-,TRBJ1-1,13,TRBV18,CASSPPLRTEAFF,TGTGCCAGCTCACCCCCTCTTAGGACTGAAGCTTTCTTT
many,TRBD1,TRBJ2-3,15,TRBV28,CASSLEDPTGGTQYF,TGTGCCAGCAGCTTGGAGGATCCGACAGGGGGCACGCAGTATTTT
once,-,TRBJ2-1,14,TRBV12-3/TRBV12-4,CASSLASSGAEQFF,TGTGCCAGCAGTTTGGCCTCGAGTGGTGCTGAGCAGTTCTTC
-,-,TRBJ2-3,13,TRBV7-9,CASSLEGPDTQYF,TGTGCCAGCAGCTTAGAAGGGCCAGATACGCAGTATTTT
many,-,TRBJ1-2,13,TRBV11-2,CASRLQGPYGYTF,TGTGCCAGCAGACTCCAGGGACCCTATGGCTACACCTTC
many,-,TRBJ1-1,14,TRBV6-1,CASSPGPRYTEAFF,TGTGCCAGCAGCCCCGGACCGCGTTACACTGAAGCTTTCTTT
many,TRBD1,TRBJ2-1,14,TRBV2,CASRGQGAPNEQFF,TGTGCCAGCAGGGGGCAGGGGGCCCCCAATGAGCAGTTCTTC
many,-,TRBJ1-2,14,TRBV2,CASSEGGEAYGYTF,TGTGCCAGCAGTGAAGGGGGGGAGGCGTATGGCTACACCTTC
-,-,TRBJ1-2,15,TRBV14,CASSTARPNDYGYTF,TGTGCCAGCAGCACGGCAAGGCCTAATGACTATGGCTACACCTTC